These 15 T cell receptor beta chains came from one sample sequenced in a study of T cells in localized non-small cell lung cancer. Measured with immunoSEQ multiplex PCR; TCRdb has only the in-frame clones, and not every one. This table has 100,000 or so clones, approximately 90% appearing once. The input for sequencing was PBMCs, taken before any cancer treatment. These receptor sequences come from a woman aged 40 to 75 with stage II squamous cell lung carcinoma.

The CDR3 sequence is CASSSPGQGYNEQFF. Here the CDR3 DNA reads TGTGCCAGCAGTTCCCCGGGACAGGGCTACAATGAGCAGTTCTTC. V is TRBV6-6 and J is TRBJ2-1, with 9 bases lining up with TRBD1. CDR3 length: 15 amino acids. Germline values: CDR1 MNHNY, CDR2 SVGAGI (reference sequence). Trimming took 4 bases from V and 3 from J; bases not matched to a gene: 4.

The rearrangement joins TRBV4-2 to TRBJ2-5; weak D call: TRBD2 (6 bases). The V end lost 5 bases, the J end lost 3 bases, and 13 bases lay between the germline ends. Germline CDR1 and CDR2: LGHNA and YNFKEQ. The CDR3 runs to 14 residues. This CDR3 is CASSNAGTEETQYF. The CDR3 region has the DNA TGTGCCAGCAGCAACGCCGGGACTGAAGAGACCCAGTACTTC.

The chain has TRBV11-2 and TRBJ1-2; a weak D match, TRBD1 (6 bases). Germline CDR1 reads SGHAT; CDR2 reads FQNNGV. This CDR3 comprises 13 residues. Trimming removed 5 bases at V and 6 bases at J, with 13 bases between. CDR3 DNA: TGTGCCAGCAGCCCACAGGGAAGGAATGGCTACACCTTC. It encodes CASSPQGRNGYTF.

The chain is built from TRBV6-5 and TRBJ1-1; no reliable D call. Trimming pared 0 bases from V and 5 bases from J, leaving 10 bases between. The CDR3 sequence is 14 residues long. Germline V lookup: CDR1 MNHEY, CDR2 SVGAGI. Here the CDR3 reads CASSYSRAATEAFF. The CDR3 region has the DNA TGTGCCAGCAGTTACTCGAGGGCGGCGACTGAAGCTTTCTTT.

In this sample, this clone turned up a few times. The chain employs TRBV6-1 and TRBJ1-1, with D unresolved. V dropped 5 bases and J dropped 1 base, with 5 bases sitting between them. The CDR3 is 12 residues long. CDR1 and CDR2 (germline): MNHNS, SASEGT. CDR3 in DNA: TGTGCCAGCAGTATTAGGAACACTGAAGCTTTCTTT. Its translation: CASSIRNTEAFF.

The rearrangement joins TRBV4-2 to TRBJ1-2; 8 bases map to TRBD1. After removal of 0 bases from V and 4 bases from J, the junction contained 7 bases not matched to a gene. CDR1 is LGHNA and CDR2 is YNFKEQ in the germline V gene. The length of the CDR3 is 16 residues. The CDR3 region is CASSQEMTGETYGYTF. CDR3 coding DNA: TGTGCCAGCAGCCAAGAGATGACAGGGGAAACCTATGGCTACACCTTC.

The CDR3 sequence is CASKPASGNTIYF. CDR3 DNA sequence: TGTGCCAGCAAACCTGCCTCTGGAAACACCATATATTTT. This chain joins TRBV6-6 and TRBJ1-3; D remains unclear. Trimming took 7 bases from V and 0 from J, leaving 7 bases between them. The CDR3 contains 13 residues. Germline CDR1 and CDR2: MNHNY and SVGAGI (reference sequence).

J is TRBJ1-4 and V is TRBV11-2; D is possibly TRBD1 (5 bases). CDR1 and CDR2 from the germline V gene are SGHAT and FQNNGV. The V end was cut by 5 bases, the J end by 8 bases, with 18 bases between. This CDR3 is 15 amino acids long. For the CDR3, the DNA is TGTGCCAGCAGCACGGGACTAGCCGTAGGGGAAAAACTGTTTTTT. As protein: CASSTGLAVGEKLFF.

The V and J genes are TRBV7-9 and TRBJ1-5, with 8 bases matching TRBD1. V dropped 2 bases and J dropped 2; count of bases not matched to a gene: 2. Germline-derived CDR1 and CDR2 are SEHNR and FQNEAQ (reference sequence). This CDR3 contains 15 residues. CDR3 in DNA: TGTGCCAGCAGCTTAACAGGGGGAGGCAATCAGCCCCAGCATTTT. This codes for CASSLTGGGNQPQHF. The complete variable domain, with remaining parts taken from reference TRBV7-9 and TRBJ1-5, reads DTGVSQNPRHKITKRGQNVTFRCDPISEHNRLYWYRQTLGQGPEFLTYFQNEAQLEKSRLLSDRFSAERPKGSFSTLEIQRTEQGDSAMYLCASSLTGGGNQPQHFGDGTRLSIL.

The chain has TRBV5-6 and TRBJ2-7, with 7 bases fitting TRBD1. Germline V CDR1 and CDR2: SGHDT, YYEEEE. This CDR3 comprises 16 residues. V dropped 4 bases and J dropped 2; count of bases not matched to a gene: 12. The CDR3 region is CASSQGAGTATYEQYF. The CDR3 DNA reads TGTGCCAGCAGCCAGGGAGCCGGGACAGCTACCTACGAGCAGTACTTC.

The rearrangement uses TRBV19 and TRBJ2-6, with unresolved D. The CDR3 sequence is 15 residues long. The germline V gene encodes CDR1 LNHDA and CDR2 SQIVND (reference sequence). Trimming took off 1 base at V and 0 bases at J, with 4 bases between the two ends. The CDR3 is CASSIGNSGANVLTF. CDR3 DNA sequence: TGTGCCAGTAGTATAGGAAACTCTGGGGCCAACGTCCTGACTTTC. Drawing the rest from reference TRBV19 and TRBJ2-6, the complete variable domain is DGGITQSPKYLFRKEGQNVTLSCEQNLNHDAMYWYRQDPGQGLRLIYYSQIVNDFQKGDIAEGYSVSREKKESFPLTVTSAQKNPTAFYLCASSIGNSGANVLTFGAGSRLTVL.

This clone was counted a single time. The CDR3 DNA reads TGTGCCAGCAGTAAGGAGGGAAGGACAGATACGCAGTATTTT. Encoded protein: CASSKEGRTDTQYF. The chain is built from TRBV25-1 and TRBJ2-3, with D perhaps TRBD2 (6 bases). The CDR3 has 14 amino acids. V lost 5 bases, J lost 3 bases, and 12 bases lay in between. Germline V gene lookup returns CDR1 MGHDK and CDR2 SYGVNS.

The chain joins TRBV5-1 to TRBJ2-7; TRBD1 agrees at 9 bases. V lost 0 bases and J lost 3; bases outside the gene matches: 1. Germline values: CDR1 SGHRS, CDR2 YFSETQ. This CDR3 region has 14 residues. The CDR3 here is CASSLGDRVYEQYF. The CDR3 DNA sequence: TGCGCCAGCAGCTTGGGGGACAGGGTCTACGAGCAGTACTTC.

The chain uses TRBV2 and TRBJ1-4, with 8 nucleotides matching TRBD1. J lost 7 bases, V lost 6 bases, and 7 bases had no gene match. CDR1 and CDR2 (germline): SNHLY, FYNNEI. This CDR3 has 14 amino acids. CDR3 protein: CASSVQGGSEKLFF. The CDR3 nucleotides read TGTGCCAGCAGCGTACAGGGGGGAAGTGAAAAACTGTTTTTT.

This clone was detected once. This chain uses TRBV6-6 with TRBJ1-1, with a possible D match to TRBD1 (5 bases). The V gene's germline CDR1 is MNHNY and CDR2 SVGAGI (reference sequence). This CDR3 contains 15 residues. V was trimmed by 8 bases and J by 5 bases, leaving 21 bases between them. CDR3: CASGDLGEVYTEAFF. Here the CDR3 DNA reads TGTGCCAGCGGGGATCTGGGGGAGGTTTATACTGAAGCTTTCTTT.